Below are 14 T cell receptor beta chains sequenced from a single sample in a study of control samples from healthy donors and cancer patients. Assay: immunoSEQ multiplex PCR; the TCRdb copy retains only in-frame clones and omits some. The sample has about 120,000 clones, approximately 88% seen once. Sequencing was done on a sample of blood. The receptors were sampled from a man aged 40-55 years in good health.

The chain joins TRBV11-3 to TRBJ1-2; D not certain. The V and J ends lost 5 bases and 4 bases respectively, with 8 bases between them. The CDR3 extends over 12 amino acids. CDR1 is SGHNT, CDR2 YENEEA, per germline. The CDR3, as DNA: TGTGCCAGCAGCGGGGAGTCCTATGGCTACACCTTC. It translates to CASSGESYGYTF.

The chain employs TRBV6-5 and TRBJ1-1; D is uncertain. The V and J ends lost 2 bases and 5 bases respectively, with 6 bases between them. This CDR3 has 12 amino acids. CDR1 and CDR2 from the germline V gene are MNHEY and SVGAGI. CDR3 DNA sequence: TGTGCCAGCAGTTACGGGAGGACTGAAGCTTTCTTT. Its protein product is CASSYGRTEAFF.

The chain is built from TRBV5-8 and TRBJ1-5; tentative D call: TRBD1 (6 bases). CDR1 SGHTS and CDR2 YDEGEE come from the germline V gene. This CDR3 comprises 15 residues. V gave up 3 bases and J gave up 0 bases, with 10 bases separating them. CDR3 amino acids: CASSSQGYSNQPQHF. The CDR3 DNA reads as TGTGCCAGCAGCTCCCAGGGGTATAGCAATCAGCCCCAGCATTTT.

The V gene is TRBV2, the J gene TRBJ1-5; tentative D call: TRBD1 (5 bases). CDR3 length equals 14 residues. Germline CDR1 is SNHLY and CDR2 is FYNNEI. V lost 5 bases and J 0 bases, leaving 8 bases between the germline ends. The CDR3 sequence is CASSRDVSNQPQHF. The CDR3 DNA sequence: TGTGCCAGCAGTCGGGACGTTAGCAATCAGCCCCAGCATTTT.

CDR3 sequence (DNA): TGCGCCAGCAGCCAAAGTTTTGCGCAGGGCTTTGGCTACACCTTC. Translated: CASSQSFAQGFGYTF. V gene TRBV4-1 combines with J gene TRBJ1-2, with D tentatively TRBD1 (5 bases). The CDR3 length is 15 residues. CDR1 and CDR2 from the germline V gene are MGHRA and YSYEKL. Between the trimmed V and J ends, which lost 2 bases and 7 bases, there was a span of 17 bases.

The chain joins TRBV30 to TRBJ1-5, with TRBD1 identical over 10 bases. Germline V gives CDR1 GTSNPN, CDR2 SVGIG (reference sequence). V lost 1 base, J lost 4 bases, and 7 bases stayed unmatched. The CDR3 contains 16 residues. This CDR3 reads CAWSATGTGVNQPQHF. The CDR3 nucleotides read TGTGCCTGGAGTGCAACCGGGACAGGGGTAAATCAGCCCCAGCATTTT.

The gene calls are TRBV5-8 and TRBJ1-3; D not certain. Germline lookup yields CDR1 SGHTS and CDR2 YDEGEE. Trimming took off 3 bases at V and 4 bases at J, with 8 bases between the two ends. The CDR3 has 13 amino acids. Written as DNA, the CDR3 is TGTGCCAGCAGCTCTTTCACAGGAAACACCATATATTTT. It is translated as CASSSFTGNTIYF.

The rearrangement links TRBV2 to TRBJ1-1, with 8 bases that match TRBD1. The germline gives CDR1 SNHLY, CDR2 FYNNEI. Trimming removed 4 bases from V and 6 bases from J; junction bases left unmatched: 7. CDR3 size: 14 residues. The CDR3, as DNA: TGTGCCAGCAGTGGCCGGGACAGGCGGGCTGAAGCTTTCTTT. This encodes CASSGRDRRAEAFF.

The V and J genes are TRBV12-3 or TRBV12-4 and TRBJ1-1; TRBD1 agrees at 7 bases. J gave up 8 bases and V 1 base, and 4 bases lay outside the gene matches. The CDR3 loop spans 13 amino acids. This CDR3 reads CASSLGTGSEAFF. The DNA of the CDR3 is TGTGCCAGCAGTTTAGGGACAGGCTCCGAAGCTTTCTTT.

This clone was recorded at least ten times. This CDR3 reads CASSPGGAWNTEAFF. The CDR3 DNA follows: TGTGCCAGCAGCCCAGGAGGGGCCTGGAACACTGAAGCTTTCTTT. The chain carries TRBV7-9 and TRBJ1-1, with D possibly being TRBD1 (5 bases). V lost 5 bases and J 1 base, leaving 14 bases between the germline ends. Germline CDR1 reads SEHNR; CDR2 reads FQNEAQ (reference sequence). The CDR3 contains 15 residues.

This chain uses TRBV9 with TRBJ2-2; 7 bases align to TRBD1. The CDR3 loop spans 18 amino acids. Germline V CDR1 and CDR2: SGDLS, YYNGEE. J lost 0 bases, V lost 2 bases, and 10 bases had no gene match. CDR3 bases: TGTGCCAGCAGCGTCCCGAAGGGGGCAGAAGCGAACACCGGGGAGCTGTTTTTT. It specifies CASSVPKGAEANTGELFF.

Here the CDR3 DNA reads TGTGCCAACGCGAAGAGTGGGAATTCACCCCTCCACTTT. The encoded protein is CANAKSGNSPLHF. This chain links TRBV6-5 with TRBJ1-6; D remains unclear. The CDR3 sequence is 13 residues long. Per the germline V gene, CDR1 is MNHEY and CDR2 is SVGAGI. The V end lost 10 bases, the J end lost 7 bases, and 14 bases lay between the germline ends.

The chain joins TRBV20-1 to TRBJ1-2; weak D call: TRBD1 (5 bases). V was pared by 3 bases and J by 9 bases, with 11 bases between. The CDR3 consists of 11 residues. Germline V gene sequence: CDR1 DFQATT, CDR2 SNEGSKA (reference sequence). CDR3 DNA: TGCAGTGCTAGTCGGGAGGGGAGCTACACCTTC. Protein sequence: CSASREGSYTF.

V is TRBV27 and J is TRBJ2-2, with a possible D match to TRBD1 (6 bases). Germline V gene data show CDR1 as MNHEY and CDR2 as SMNVEV (reference sequence). V lost 6 bases and J lost 1, with 12 bases in between. The CDR3 sequence is 15 residues long. The CDR3, as DNA: TGTGCCAGCAGGGGACAAAATTGGAACACCGGGGAGCTGTTTTTT. It translates to CASRGQNWNTGELFF.